Listed below are T cell receptor beta chains from one sample, sequenced in a study of CD8+ T cells in alopecia areata. Sequenced by immunoSEQ multiplex PCR; TCRdb stores in-frame clones only, minus some. In the table there are more than 200,000 clones, approximately 61% of which are singletons. Material: CD4+ T cells sorted from blood, obtained at week 0. The source is a human donor with alopecia areata. CDR3s include the opening cysteine and the closing phenylalanine or tryptophan. The D gene is left open where the match is weak. Not every row has a clone size; where given, it reads once, few, many or a size class.

TRBJ1-5	.	.	TRBV7-9	CASKLADSNQPQHF	TGTGCCAGCAAGCTGGCGGATAGCAATCAGCCCCAGCATTTT
TRBJ1-6	.	.	TRBV9	CASSTRQEGSPLHF	TGTGCCAGCAGCACTCGACAGGAAGGTTCACCCCTCCACTTT
TRBJ2-2	.	few	TRBV5-1	CASSLRGGQNTGELFF	TGCGCCAGCAGCTTGCGCGGGGGCCAGAACACCGGGGAGCTGTTTTTT
TRBJ1-4	.	.	TRBV20-1	CSAPGLAGLFF	TGCAGTGCTCCCGGCCTGGCGGGACTGTTTTTT
TRBJ1-1	.	.	TRBV30	CAWEVRKEAFF	TGTGCCTGGGAGGTCCGGAAAGAAGCTTTCTTT
TRBJ2-1	.	.	TRBV11-2	CASSLSGRREFF	TGTGCCAGCAGCTTATCTGGCCGGAGGGAGTTCTTC
TRBJ1-1	.	few	TRBV4-3	CASSQGDHTEAFF	TGCGCCAGCAGCCAAGGGGACCACACTGAAGCTTTCTTT
TRBJ2-3	TRBD2	.	TRBV5-4	CASSPTSGGRADTQYF	TGTGCCAGCAGCCCGACTAGCGGGGGGCGGGCAGATACGCAGTATTTT
TRBJ1-1	.	.	TRBV30	CAWSGGRDTEAFF	TGTGCCTGGAGTGGAGGAAGGGACACTGAAGCTTTCTTT
TRBJ2-5	.	once	TRBV27	CASSLYFRAKQETQYF	TGTGCCAGCAGTTTATATTTCAGGGCAAAGCAAGAGACCCAGTACTTC
TRBJ2-1	.	.	TRBV4-2	CASSQDLGLSYNEQFF	TGTGCCAGCAGCCAAGATTTGGGGCTATCCTACAATGAGCAGTTCTTC
TRBJ2-5	.	.	TRBV30	CAWSVLRETQYF	TGTGCCTGGAGTGTACTCCGGGAGACCCAGTACTTC
TRBJ1-1	TRBD1	.	TRBV30	CAWSFGQGATEAFF	TGTGCCTGGAGTTTTGGACAGGGGGCAACTGAAGCTTTCTTT
TRBJ2-5	.	few	TRBV29-1	CSVAGSETQYF	TGCAGCGTTGCAGGGAGCGAGACCCAGTACTTC
TRBJ2-6	.	once	TRBV5-1	CASSFTAGANVLTF	TGCGCCAGCAGCTTTACCGCTGGGGCCAACGTCCTGACTTTC
TRBJ2-5	TRBD2	.	TRBV7-2	CASSPGTSLQETQYF	TGTGCCAGCAGCCCGGGGACTAGCTTACAAGAGACCCAGTACTTC
TRBJ2-1	.	.	TRBV29-1	CSAYGQAGNEQFF	TGCAGCGCCTATGGGCAGGCAGGCAATGAGCAGTTCTTC
TRBJ2-5	TRBD1	.	TRBV9	CASSVEGQAAGETQYF	TGTGCCAGCAGCGTAGAGGGACAGGCGGCTGGGGAGACCCAGTACTTC
TRBJ1-5	TRBD1	few	TRBV27	CASSSTGAQPQHF	TGTGCCAGCAGTTCGACAGGGGCACAGCCCCAGCATTTT
TRBJ2-5	TRBD1	.	TRBV5-1	CASSLGQGKETQYF	TGCGCCAGCAGCTTGGGACAGGGGAAAGAGACCCAGTACTTC
TRBJ2-3	.	.	TRBV25-1	CASSEYPWGFSTDTQYF	TGTGCCAGCAGTGAATACCCTTGGGGGTTCAGCACAGATACGCAGTATTTT
TRBJ2-7	.	.	TRBV15	CATSREGRTDYEQYF	TGTGCCACCAGCAGAGAGGGGAGGACAGACTACGAGCAGTACTTC
TRBJ2-3	.	.	TRBV7-2	CASSSSADTQYF	TGTGCCAGCAGCTCGTCTGCAGATACGCAGTATTTT
TRBJ1-6	.	.	TRBV9	CASSVNGGRINSPLHF	TGTGCCAGCAGCGTAAATGGAGGACGGATTAATTCACCCCTCCACTTT
TRBJ1-2	TRBD1	.	TRBV29-1	CSVDGTGGFNGYTF	TGCAGCGTTGACGGGACAGGGGGCTTTAATGGCTACACCTTC
TRBJ2-7	TRBD1	.	TRBV30	CAWSRTGFPYEQYF	TGTGCCTGGAGTCGGACAGGGTTCCCCTACGAGCAGTACTTC
TRBJ2-2	.	once	TRBV7-2	CASSNPGLNTGELFF	TGTGCCAGCAGTAATCCGGGACTGAACACCGGGGAGCTGTTTTTT
TRBJ1-1	.	.	TRBV9	CASSTTGNTEAFF	TGTGCCAGCAGCACTACAGGGAACACTGAAGCTTTCTTT
TRBJ1-3	.	.	TRBV29-1	CSVTSLPGNTIYF	TGCAGCGTAACTTCCTTACCTGGAAACACCATATATTTT
TRBJ2-5	.	.	TRBV2	CATTGGGQETQYF	TGTGCCACCACAGGGGGGGGCCAAGAGACCCAGTACTTC
TRBJ2-1	.	.	TRBV6-5	CASSLRDSRSNEQFF	TGTGCCAGCAGTCTACGGGACTCACGGTCGAATGAGCAGTTCTTC
TRBJ2-7	.	.	TRBV29-1	CSVELGKDEQYF	TGCAGCGTTGAGTTGGGAAAGGACGAGCAGTACTTC
TRBJ1-5	TRBD1	.	TRBV4-2	CASSQEPGGGRPQHF	TGTGCCAGCAGCCAAGAGCCAGGGGGAGGGCGGCCCCAGCATTTT
TRBJ2-7	.	few	TRBV5-1	CASSHGQTYEQYF	TGCGCCAGCAGCCATGGACAAACCTACGAGCAGTACTTC
TRBJ1-1	.	.	TRBV7-3	CASSLFGDTEAFF	TGTGCCAGCAGCTTATTCGGGGACACTGAAGCTTTCTTT
TRBJ1-1	TRBD1	.	TRBV30	CASTSGGRTEAFF	TGTGCCTCCACCTCAGGGGGTCGCACTGAAGCTTTCTTT
TRBJ1-1	TRBD1	once	TRBV30	CAGRTGRNTEAFF	TGTGCCGGAAGGACAGGGAGAAACACTGAAGCTTTCTTT
TRBJ2-2	.	.	TRBV11-2	CASSADGRNTGELFF	TGTGCCAGCAGCGCCGACGGCAGGAACACCGGGGAGCTGTTTTTT
TRBJ1-6	.	.	TRBV30	CACRTGLTPWSPLHF	TGTGCCTGCCGAACGGGGCTGACCCCTTGGTCACCCCTCCACTTT
TRBJ2-7	TRBD1	.	TRBV5-1	CASRTGTASSYEQYF	TGCGCCAGCAGAACCGGGACAGCTAGCTCCTACGAGCAGTACTTC
TRBJ2-3	TRBD2	.	TRBV7-9	CASSRTSGGTDTQYF	TGTGCCAGCAGCCGAACTAGCGGGGGAACAGATACGCAGTATTTT
TRBJ1-2	.	.	TRBV20-1	CSARDQPGYTF	TGCAGTGCTAGAGATCAACCTGGCTACACCTTC
TRBJ1-6	.	.	TRBV6-5	CASGGPRNNSPLHF	TGTGCCAGCGGTGGCCCGAGGAATAATTCACCCCTCCACTTT
TRBJ2-7	.	few	TRBV2	CASSEIFWTYEQYF	TGTGCCAGCAGTGAAATTTTTTGGACCTACGAGCAGTACTTC
TRBJ2-1	TRBD2	.	TRBV2	CASSERAGGPYNEQFF	TGTGCCAGCAGTGAACGGGCGGGGGGGCCTTACAATGAGCAGTTCTTC
TRBJ1-6	.	.	TRBV10-3	CASGGGPDSPLHF	TGTGCCAGCGGCGGGGGACCCGATTCACCCCTCCACTTT
TRBJ2-4	.	.	TRBV5-6	CASSLFLLAKNIQYF	TGTGCCAGCAGCTTGTTCCTATTAGCCAAAAACATTCAGTACTTC
TRBJ1-6	.	.	TRBV30	CAWSVRAGSSNSPLHF	TGTGCCTGGAGTGTAAGGGCAGGGAGTTCTAATTCACCCCTCCACTTT
TRBJ2-1	.	.	TRBV11-2	CASTSSWDNEQFF	TGTGCCAGCACCTCTTCGTGGGACAATGAGCAGTTCTTC
TRBJ2-6	.	once	TRBV27	CASSPIEWASGANVLTF	TGTGCCAGCAGTCCCATTGAATGGGCCTCTGGGGCCAACGTCCTGACTTTC
TRBJ2-1	.	.	TRBV10-3	CAISGQPYNEQFF	TGTGCCATCAGTGGCCAGCCGTACAATGAGCAGTTCTTC
TRBJ1-3	.	.	TRBV4-3	CASSQDHNKIRNTIYF	TGCGCCAGCAGCCAAGACCACAACAAGATTCGAAACACCATATATTTT
TRBJ2-7	.	.	TRBV7-2	CASSSRYEQYF	TGTGCCAGCAGTTCTCGCTACGAGCAGTACTTC
TRBJ2-1	.	few	TRBV7-2	CASSLVVQANNEQFF	TGTGCCAGCAGCTTAGTAGTACAGGCAAACAATGAGCAGTTCTTC
TRBJ2-3	.	.	TRBV5-1	CASSLGGASTDTQYF	TGCGCCAGCAGCCTCGGAGGGGCGAGCACAGATACGCAGTATTTT
TRBJ2-5	.	.	TRBV13	CASSYSSWTGETQYF	TGTGCCAGCAGTTACTCTAGCTGGACGGGAGAGACCCAGTACTTC
TRBJ2-5	.	.	TRBV30	CAWSVGTQVETQYF	TGTGCCTGGAGTGTCGGGACCCAGGTGGAGACCCAGTACTTC
TRBJ2-1	.	.	TRBV29-1	CSVNRQSYNEQFF	TGCAGCGTTAACAGACAGTCCTACAATGAGCAGTTCTTC
TRBJ2-1	TRBD2	once	TRBV29-1	CSVLAGGPSSYNEQFF	TGCAGCGTTCTAGCGGGGGGGCCAAGCTCCTACAATGAGCAGTTCTTC